This T cell receptor (beta chain) was captured by sequencing in a study of T cell repertoires in cytomegalovirus infection. Background on the study: CMV epitopes that were recently identified and HLA-C-restricted were used alongside well-studied HLA-B-restricted ones. Public TCR beta signature analysis indicated the presence of both CMV infection and matching HLA type. Study conclusions and caveats: Summed frequency of shared TCR beta families picked out CMV carriers who also had the relevant HLA. Dominant in the ex vivo response were TCR beta clonotypes restricted by HLA-C and specific for CMV.

This clonotype was counted between two and nine times. What it binds is unknown. V shed 5 bases, J shed 6 bases, and the junction held 9 bases outside the gene matches. This CDR3 has 14 residues. CDR1 and CDR2 from the germline V gene are SEHNR and FQNEAQ (reference sequence). A single record per CDR3 protein comes from TCRdb applying MiXCR to the reads. The profile shows around 900,000 distinct CDR3 sequences, roughly a third of them singletons. Sequencing was performed on cultured CD8+ T cells from PBMCs, taken from culture after CMV antigen stimulation. This sequence joins TRBV7-9 and TRBJ2-7; the match to TRBD1 covers 8 bases. The sequence came from a human donor in good health (CMV status not recorded). Some clones in this sample may be carry-over from other donors' samples. The CDR3 nucleotides read TGTGCCAGCAGCAACCGGGACAGGAGTAGCGAGCAGTACTTC. This encodes CASSNRDRSSEQYF.